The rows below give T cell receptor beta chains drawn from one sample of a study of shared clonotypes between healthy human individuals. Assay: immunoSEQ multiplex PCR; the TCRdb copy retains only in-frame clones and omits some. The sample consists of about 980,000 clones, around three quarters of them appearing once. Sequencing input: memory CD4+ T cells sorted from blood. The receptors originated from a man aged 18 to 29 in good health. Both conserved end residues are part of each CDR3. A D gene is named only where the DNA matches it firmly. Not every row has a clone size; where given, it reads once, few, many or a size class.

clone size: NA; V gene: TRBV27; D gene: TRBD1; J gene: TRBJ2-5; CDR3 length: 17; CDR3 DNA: TGTGCCAGCAGTACACTTCCGGGACAGGGAATAGGGGAGACCCAGTACTTC; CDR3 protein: CASSTLPGQGIGETQYF
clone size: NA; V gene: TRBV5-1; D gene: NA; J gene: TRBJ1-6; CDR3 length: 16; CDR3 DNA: TGCGCCAGCAGCCCGAGGTACACCACCCAGGGTTCACCCCTCCACTTT; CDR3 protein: CASSPRYTTQGSPLHF
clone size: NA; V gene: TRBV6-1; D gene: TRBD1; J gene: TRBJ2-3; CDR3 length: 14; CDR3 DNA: TGTGCCAGCAGTTGGACAGGGGGCACAGATACGCAGTATTTT; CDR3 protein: CASSWTGGTDTQYF
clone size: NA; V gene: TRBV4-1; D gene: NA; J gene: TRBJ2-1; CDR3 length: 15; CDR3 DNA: TGCGCCAGCAGCCAAGATTTGGGTGGGAACAATGAGCAGTTCTTC; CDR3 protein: CASSQDLGGNNEQFF
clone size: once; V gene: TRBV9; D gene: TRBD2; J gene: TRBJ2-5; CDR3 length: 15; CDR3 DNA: TGTGCCAGCAGCGCGCTAGCGGGGGGGACGGAGACCCAGTACTTC; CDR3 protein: CASSALAGGTETQYF
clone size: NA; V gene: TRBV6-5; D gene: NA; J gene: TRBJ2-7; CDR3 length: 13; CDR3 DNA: TGTGCCAGCAGCCGTCCGGACTCCTACGAGCAGTACTTC; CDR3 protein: CASSRPDSYEQYF
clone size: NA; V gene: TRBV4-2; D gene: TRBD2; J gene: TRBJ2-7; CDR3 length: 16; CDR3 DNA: TGTGCCAGCATTGGGGTAGCGGGGGGGAGCCCCTACGAGCAGTACTTC; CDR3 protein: CASIGVAGGSPYEQYF
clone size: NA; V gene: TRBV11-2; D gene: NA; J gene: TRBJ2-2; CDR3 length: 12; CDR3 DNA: TGTGCCAGCAGCTTAGGCCCCGGGGAGCTGTTTTTT; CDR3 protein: CASSLGPGELFF
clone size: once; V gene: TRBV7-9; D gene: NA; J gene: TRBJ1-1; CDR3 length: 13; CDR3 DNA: TGTGCCAGCAGTTTCGGTTCCGGCACTGAAGCTTTCTTT; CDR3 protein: CASSFGSGTEAFF
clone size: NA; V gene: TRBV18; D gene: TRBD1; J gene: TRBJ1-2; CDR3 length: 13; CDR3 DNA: TGTGCCAGCTCACGACAGGGAGACTATGGCTACACCTTC; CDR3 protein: CASSRQGDYGYTF
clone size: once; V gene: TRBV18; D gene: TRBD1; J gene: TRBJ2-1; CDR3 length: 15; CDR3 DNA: TGTGCCAGCTCACCAGGGACAGCGTCCTACAATGAGCAGTTCTTC; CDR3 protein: CASSPGTASYNEQFF
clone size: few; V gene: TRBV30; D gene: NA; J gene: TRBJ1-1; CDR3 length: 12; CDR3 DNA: TGTGCCTGGAGTGTCCCCCCTTCCGGGGCTTTCTTT; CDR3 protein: CAWSVPPSGAFF
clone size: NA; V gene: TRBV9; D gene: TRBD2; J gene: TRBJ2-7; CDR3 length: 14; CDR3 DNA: TGTGCCAGCAGCGTAGGCGGGAGGGCCTCGGAGCAGTACTTC; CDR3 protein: CASSVGGRASEQYF
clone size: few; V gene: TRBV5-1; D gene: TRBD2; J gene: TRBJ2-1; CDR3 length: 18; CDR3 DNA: TGCGCCAGCAGCTCGGGACTAGCGGGAGGCCGAGGGATCAATGAGCAGTTCTTC; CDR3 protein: CASSSGLAGGRGINEQFF
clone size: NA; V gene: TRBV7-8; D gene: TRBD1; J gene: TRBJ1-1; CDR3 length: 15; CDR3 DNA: TGTGCCAGCAGCCTCTGGACAGGAGTGAACACTGAAGCTTTCTTT; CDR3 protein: CASSLWTGVNTEAFF
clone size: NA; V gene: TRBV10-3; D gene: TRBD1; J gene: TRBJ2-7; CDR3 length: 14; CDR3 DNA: TGTGCCATCAGGCCGGGACAGAATTCCTACGAGCAGTACTTC; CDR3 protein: CAIRPGQNSYEQYF
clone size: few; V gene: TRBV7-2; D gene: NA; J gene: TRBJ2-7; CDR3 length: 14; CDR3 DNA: TGTGCCAGCAGCCCCGGGGGACAGAACTACGAGCAGTACTTC; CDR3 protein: CASSPGGQNYEQYF
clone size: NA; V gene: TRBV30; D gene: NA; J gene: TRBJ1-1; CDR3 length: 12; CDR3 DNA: TGTGCCTGGAGTAACATGAACACTGAAGCTTTCTTT; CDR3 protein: CAWSNMNTEAFF
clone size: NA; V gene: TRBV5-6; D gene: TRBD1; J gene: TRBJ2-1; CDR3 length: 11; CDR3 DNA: TGTGCCAGCAGCTTGGAAGGGGGCCAGTTCTTC; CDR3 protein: CASSLEGGQFF
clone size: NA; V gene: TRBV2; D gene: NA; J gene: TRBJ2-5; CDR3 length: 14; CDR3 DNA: TGTGCCAGCAGTGAATCGAGGAAGCAAGAGACCCAGTACTTC; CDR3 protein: CASSESRKQETQYF
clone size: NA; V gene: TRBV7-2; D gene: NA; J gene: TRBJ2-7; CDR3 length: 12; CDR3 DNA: TGTGCCAGCAGCTCCCCTCCCTACGAGCAGTACTTC; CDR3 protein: CASSSPPYEQYF
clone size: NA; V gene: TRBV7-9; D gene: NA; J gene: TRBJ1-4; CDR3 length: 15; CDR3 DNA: TGTGCCAGCAGCCCCGGGGGGGTGAGGAGCGGAAAACTGTTTTTT; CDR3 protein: CASSPGGVRSGKLFF
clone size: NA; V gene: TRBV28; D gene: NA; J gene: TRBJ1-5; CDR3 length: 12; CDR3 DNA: TGTGCCAGCAGCATACTACAGCAGCCCCAGCATTTT; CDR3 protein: CASSILQQPQHF
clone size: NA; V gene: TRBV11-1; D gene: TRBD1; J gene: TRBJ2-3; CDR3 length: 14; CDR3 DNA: TGTGCCAGCAGCTTGGACAGGGGCCCAGATACGCAGTATTTT; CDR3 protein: CASSLDRGPDTQYF
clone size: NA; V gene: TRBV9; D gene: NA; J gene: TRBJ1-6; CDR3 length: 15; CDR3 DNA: TGTGCCAGCAGCGTGGGGGGCTCCAATAATTCACCCCTCCACTTT; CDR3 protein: CASSVGGSNNSPLHF
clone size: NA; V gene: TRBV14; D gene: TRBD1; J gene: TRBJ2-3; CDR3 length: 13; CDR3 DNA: TGTGCCAGCAGCCAGCCACAGGGGGCTACGCAGTATTTT; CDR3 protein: CASSQPQGATQYF
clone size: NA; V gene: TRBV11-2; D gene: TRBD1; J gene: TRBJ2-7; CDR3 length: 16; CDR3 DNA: TGTGCCAGCAGCGTCGCGCTCGGGACAGGGGCCTACGAGCAGTACTTC; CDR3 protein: CASSVALGTGAYEQYF
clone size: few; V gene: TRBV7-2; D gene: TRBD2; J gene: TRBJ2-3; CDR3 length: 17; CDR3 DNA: TGTGCCAGCAGCTTAGAGGCTAGCGGGGGGGCGGCAGATACGCAGTATTTT; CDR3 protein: CASSLEASGGAADTQYF
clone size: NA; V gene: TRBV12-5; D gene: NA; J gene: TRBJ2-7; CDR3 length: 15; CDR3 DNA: TGTGCTAGTGGCCCCACCGGGGACCGAAGCAAAGGGCAGTACTTC; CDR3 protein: CASGPTGDRSKGQYF
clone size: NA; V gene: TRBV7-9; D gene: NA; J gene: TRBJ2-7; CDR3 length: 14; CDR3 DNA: TGTGCCAGCAGCTTAAACAACGAAGTCTACGAGCAGTACTTC; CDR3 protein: CASSLNNEVYEQYF
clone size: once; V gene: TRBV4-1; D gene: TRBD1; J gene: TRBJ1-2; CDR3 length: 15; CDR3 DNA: TGCGCCAGCAGCCAAGCTCGACAGGGGCATTCTGGCTACACCTTC; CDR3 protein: CASSQARQGHSGYTF
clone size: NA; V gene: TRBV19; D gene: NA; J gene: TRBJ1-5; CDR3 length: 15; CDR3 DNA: TGTGCCAGTGCTGACGGGGGTCTGGGCAATCAGCCCCAGCATTTT; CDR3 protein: CASADGGLGNQPQHF
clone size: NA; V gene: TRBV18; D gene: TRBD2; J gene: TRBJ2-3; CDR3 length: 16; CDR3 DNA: TGTGCCAGCTCAGGCCTCGGGACTAGCGGCACAGATACGCAGTATTTT; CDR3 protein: CASSGLGTSGTDTQYF
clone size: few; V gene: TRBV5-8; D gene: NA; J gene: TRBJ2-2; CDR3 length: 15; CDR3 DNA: TGTGCCAGCAGCTTGGGTCGATCTCACACCGGGGAGCTGTTTTTT; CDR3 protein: CASSLGRSHTGELFF
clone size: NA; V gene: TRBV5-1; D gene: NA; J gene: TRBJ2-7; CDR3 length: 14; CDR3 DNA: TGCGCCAGCAGCTTGGGTTCTGGGAGCTACGAGCAGTACTTC; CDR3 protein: CASSLGSGSYEQYF
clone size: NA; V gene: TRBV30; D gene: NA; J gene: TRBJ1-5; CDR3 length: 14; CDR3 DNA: TGTGCCTGGAGTACGAGACATAGCAATCAGCCCCAGCATTTT; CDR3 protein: CAWSTRHSNQPQHF
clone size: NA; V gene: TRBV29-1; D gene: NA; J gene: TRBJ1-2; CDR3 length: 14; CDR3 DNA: TGCAGCGTTAGTTTGTGGAGGGGGGACTATGGCTACACCTTC; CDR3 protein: CSVSLWRGDYGYTF